This T cell receptor (beta chain) stems from a study of blood T cell repertoires in COVID-19. V lost 3 bases to trimming and J lost 2 bases; unmatched junction nucleotides: 9. The CDR3 runs 15 residues. The germline gives CDR1 GTSNPN, CDR2 SVGIG (reference sequence). Grouping used clinical history reported by participants in a survey and questionnaire. Data came from immunoSEQ multiplex PCR; TCRdb stores just in-frame clones and leaves some out. The sample records over 150,000 clones, 80% to 85% being singletons. The chain employs TRBV30 and TRBJ2-5, with 7 nucleotides matching TRBD2. The clonotype comes from a man aged 40-49 years who had recovered from COVID-19. Material for sequencing was PBMCs or T cells enriched from blood (not recorded which). CDR3 bases: TGTGCCTGGAGGGCAGGGAGGGTAGGGCAAGAGACCCAGTACTTC. This encodes CAWRAGRVGQETQYF. The entire variable domain, with the rest obtained from reference TRBV30 and TRBJ2-5, is as follows: SQTIHQWPATLVQPVGSPLSLECTVEGTSNPNLYWYRQAAGRGLQLLFYSVGIGQISSEVPQNLSASRPQDRQFILSSKKLLLSDSGFYLCAWRAGRVGQETQYFGPGTRLLVL.